Following are 18 T cell receptor beta chains from one sample sequenced in a study of blood T cell repertoires in COVID-19. The repertoire was sequenced with immunoSEQ multiplex PCR; TCRdb's copy has only in-frame clones and lacks some. In the table there are tens of thousands of clones, 85% to 90% of which are singletons. Sequencing used peripheral blood. These receptors were collected from a human donor with active COVID-19. The donor label of this sample is uncertain.

This chain links TRBV2 with TRBJ1-2; D unresolved. The CDR3 has 13 amino acids. Germline assignment: CDR1 SNHLY and CDR2 FYNNEI. Trimming cost V 6 bases and J 8 bases, with 16 bases left between them. CDR3 sequence: CASRIPGVWGYTF. DNA of the CDR3: TGTGCCAGCAGAATACCCGGGGTTTGGGGCTACACCTTC.

This sequence joins TRBV6-2 or TRBV6-3 and TRBJ2-7; 13 nucleotides line up with TRBD2. CDR1 is MNHEY and CDR2 is SVGEGT in the germline V gene. The J segment lost 4 bases and the V segment lost 5 bases, leaving 11 bases of the junction unmatched. This CDR3 has 17 amino acids. CDR3 bases: TGTGCCAGCAGTGACCTACTAGCGGGAGGGCCGTTGTACGAGCAGTACTTC. Translation: CASSDLLAGGPLYEQYF.

The chain carries TRBV12-3 or TRBV12-4 and TRBJ2-7, with TRBD1 identical over 7 bases. The CDR3 loop spans 13 amino acids. With V trimmed by 5 bases and J by 5 bases, 6 bases remained unmatched. CDR3 in amino acids: CASSTDRLNEQYF. The CDR3 nucleotides are TGTGCCAGCAGTACGGACAGGCTAAACGAGCAGTACTTC.

The chain recombines TRBV28 with TRBJ2-1, with 7 positions matching TRBD2. The CDR3 spans 15 residues. Germline loops: CDR1 MDHEN, CDR2 SYDVKM. After removal of 6 bases from V and 8 bases from J, the junction contained 13 bases not matched to a gene. CDR3 DNA sequence: TGTGCCAGCAGCCGACGTAGTAGCGGGTCCTATGAGCAGTTCTTC. This translates into CASSRRSSGSYEQFF.

The genes are TRBV28 and TRBJ2-5; TRBD1 aligns across 9 bases. The CDR3 contains 15 residues. Looked up from germline, CDR1 is MDHEN and CDR2 is SYDVKM. J gave up 2 bases and V 4 bases, and 5 bases lay outside the gene matches. CDR3 sequence (DNA): TGTGCCAGCAGTTCTCCGGGACAGGGACAAGAGACCCAGTACTTC. It specifies CASSSPGQGQETQYF.

The chain combines TRBV11-2 with TRBJ2-3, with D possibly being TRBD2 (7 bases). There are 15 residues in the CDR3. Trimming took off 3 bases at V and 2 bases at J, with 12 bases between the two ends. Germline CDR1 SGHAT, CDR2 FQNNGV. The CDR3 nucleotides read TGTGCCAGCAGCTTGGGGGCGGGGGTCACAGATACGCAGTATTTT. Translation gives CASSLGAGVTDTQYF.

This chain joins TRBV3-1 (or the pseudogene TRBV3-2) and TRBJ1-3, with 7 bases identical to TRBD1. The CDR3 is 16 residues long. Losses at the gene ends were 4 bases for V and 2 bases for J; bases not matched to a gene: 8. The germline gives CDR1 LGHDT, CDR2 YNNKEL (reference sequence). As DNA, the CDR3 is TGTGCCAGCAGCCGATCGGACAGGCCTACTGGAAACACCATATATTTT. Translation: CASSRSDRPTGNTIYF.

The chain recombines TRBV14 with TRBJ1-2; tentatively, D is TRBD1 (5 bases). The CDR3 extends over 13 amino acids. V was shortened by 1 base and J by 4 bases, with 7 bases between the two germline ends. Looked up from germline, CDR1 is SGHDN and CDR2 is FVKESK. The CDR3 bases are TGTGCCAGCAGCCAAGGACAGTCCTATGGCTACACCTTC. It is translated as CASSQGQSYGYTF.

V is TRBV5-4 and J is TRBJ2-3; D is perhaps TRBD2 (6 bases). The CDR3 has 15 amino acids. Looked up from germline, CDR1 is SGHNT and CDR2 is YYREEE (reference sequence). The V gene lost 4 bases and the J gene lost 8 bases, with 20 bases spanning the gap. CDR3 in DNA: TGTGCCAGCAGCCCTTTTAGCTTCGGGGGTAGTACGCAGTATTTT. Protein product: CASSPFSFGGSTQYF.

The rearrangement joins TRBV5-1 to TRBJ1-3; possibly TRBD1 for D (6 bases). The V gene lost 0 bases and the J gene lost 4 bases, with 14 bases spanning the gap. Germline V gene lookup returns CDR1 SGHRS and CDR2 YFSETQ. This CDR3 is 16 amino acids long. The CDR3 bases are TGCGCCAGCAGCTTGGATGGGGGCGCAAACGGAAACACCATATATTTT. Translated, it gives CASSLDGGANGNTIYF.

This chain links TRBV7-9 with TRBJ1-4, with 7 bases aligning to TRBD1. Germline CDR1 reads SEHNR; CDR2 reads FQNEAQ (reference sequence). Unmatched junction bases numbered 5, after V lost 5 bases and J lost 5 bases. This CDR3 contains 14 residues. CDR3 protein: CASSVRQGNEKLFF. The CDR3 nucleotides read TGTGCCAGCAGCGTTCGACAGGGAAATGAAAAACTGTTTTTT.

A few counts support this clone. The chain employs TRBV6-5 and TRBJ2-7; 9 bases are a match to TRBD1. J lost 11 bases, V lost 6 bases, and 8 bases had no gene match. The length of the CDR3 is 12 residues. Germline CDR1 is MNHEY and CDR2 is SVGAGI. The CDR3 sequence: CASRPDRGREYF. The DNA of the CDR3 is TGTGCCAGCAGACCAGACAGGGGGAGGGAGTACTTC.

The genes are TRBV19 and TRBJ2-3, with D uncertain. The V gene lost 4 bases and the J gene lost 6 bases, with 11 bases spanning the gap. Germline values: CDR1 LNHDA, CDR2 SQIVND (reference sequence). The CDR3 runs 13 residues. The CDR3 protein is CASSTPKIDTQYF. CDR3 coding DNA: TGTGCCAGTAGTACCCCTAAGATTGATACGCAGTATTTT.

V and J are TRBV19 and TRBJ1-1, with TRBD1 identical over 7 bases. There are 13 residues in the CDR3. V trimming: 6 bases; J trimming: 0 bases; junction bases outside the gene matches: 1. The germline V gene encodes CDR1 LNHDA and CDR2 SQIVND (reference sequence). The CDR3 sequence is CASRGTVNTEAFF. The CDR3 region has the DNA TGTGCCAGTAGAGGGACAGTGAACACTGAAGCTTTCTTT.

This clone came up once. CDR3 nucleotide sequence: TGTGCCACCAGTGACTATGGGACTAGCGGAACCTACGAGCAGTACTTC. Translation gives CATSDYGTSGTYEQYF. This chain links TRBV24-1 with TRBJ2-7, with TRBD2 identical over 11 bases. V shed 4 bases and J 2 bases; nucleotides not matched to a gene: 6. The CDR3 extends over 16 amino acids. CDR1 and CDR2 from the germline V gene are KGHDR and SFDVKD.

V usage is TRBV7-2 and J usage is TRBJ1-1; D uncertain. CDR1 and CDR2 from the germline V gene are SGHTA and FQGNSA. The CDR3 runs to 14 residues. V dropped 1 base and J dropped 5 bases, with 11 bases sitting between them. CDR3 nucleotide sequence: TGTGCCAGCAGCTTAGGCATCAGCGCGACTGAAGCTTTCTTT. As protein: CASSLGISATEAFF. Full variable domain (remainder filled in from reference TRBV7-2 and TRBJ1-1): GAGVSQSPSNKVTEKGKDVELRCDPISGHTALYWYRQSLGQGLEFLIYFQGNSAPDKSGLPSDRFSAERTGGSVSTLTIQRTQQEDSAVYLCASSLGISATEAFFGQGTRLTVV.

The chain carries TRBV7-3 and TRBJ2-2, with D possibly matching TRBD2 (6 bases). Germline CDR1 SGHTA, CDR2 FQGTGA. V was trimmed by 4 bases and J by 1 base, leaving 13 bases between them. The CDR3 spans 16 residues. Here the CDR3 DNA reads TGTGCCAGCAGCTCACTAGCTACAGAGAACACCGGGGAGCTGTTTTTT. Translation gives CASSSLATENTGELFF.

The J gene is TRBJ2-7, the V gene TRBV5-5; TRBD2 aligns across 7 bases. This CDR3 region has 16 residues. Per the germline V gene, CDR1 is SGHKS and CDR2 is YYEKEE (reference sequence). The junction had 8 bases not matched to a gene; V was cut back by 2 bases and J by 0 bases. The CDR3 spells CASSFGEGPYSYEQYF. As DNA, the CDR3 is TGTGCCAGCAGCTTTGGGGAGGGGCCCTACTCCTACGAGCAGTACTTC.